Reported below is one T cell receptor beta chain. Its antigen is still unknown. This sample was included in a study of response to subunit inactivated influenza vaccine. Study-level findings and limits: There was a suggestion from the authors that each seasonal influenza vaccination recruits few new T cells.

TCRdb recomputed calls from the RT-PCR reads with MiXCR, one row per CDR3 protein. The data hold just under 550,000 distinct CDR3 sequences, with approximately 20% observed a single time. Germline V gene data show CDR1 as SEHNR and CDR2 as FQNEAQ (reference sequence). V was cut by 8 bases and J by 5 bases, with 15 bases left in between. CDR3 size: 13 residues. Separately, the same data were catalogued under a study of T cells expressing NK-cell markers. From that paper: The TCR beta cDNA came from 5'RACE template switching with UMIs. Several experiments employed an anti-gamma-delta TCR antibody to confine sorting to alpha-beta TCR T cells.

The input for sequencing was CD4+ T cells sorted from PBMCs, taken 12 days after vaccination. The source of this sequence is a man in his fifties or sixties who received an inactivated influenza vaccine. The chain uses TRBV7-9 and TRBJ1-2; possible D gene TRBD1, 6 bases. The CDR3 coding sequence is TGTGCCAGCGGGGGGGCACAGTGGTATGGCTACACCTTC. Its translation: CASGGAQWYGYTF.